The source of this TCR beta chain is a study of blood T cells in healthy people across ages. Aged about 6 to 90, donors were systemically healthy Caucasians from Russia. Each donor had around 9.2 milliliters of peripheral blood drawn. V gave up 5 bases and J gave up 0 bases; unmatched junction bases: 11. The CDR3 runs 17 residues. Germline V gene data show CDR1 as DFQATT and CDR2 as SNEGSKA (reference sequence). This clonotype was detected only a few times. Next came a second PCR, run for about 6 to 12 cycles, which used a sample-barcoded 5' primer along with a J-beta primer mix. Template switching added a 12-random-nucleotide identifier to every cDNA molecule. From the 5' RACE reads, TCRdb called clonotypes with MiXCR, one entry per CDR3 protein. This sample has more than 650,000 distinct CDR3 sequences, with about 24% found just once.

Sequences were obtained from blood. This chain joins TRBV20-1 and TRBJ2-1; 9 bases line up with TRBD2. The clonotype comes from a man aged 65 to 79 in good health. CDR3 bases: TGCAGTGCTGAGAATCCTAGCGGGGCGAGCTCCTACAATGAGCAGTTCTTC. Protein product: CSAENPSGASSYNEQFF.